This T cell receptor beta chain was obtained from a study of shared clonotypes between healthy human individuals. This table comes from immunoSEQ multiplex PCR, and its TCRdb copy is limited to in-frame clones, with some not included. The sample records more than 1 million clones, 75% to 80% being singletons. CDR1 is SNHLY and CDR2 is FYNNEI in the germline V gene. The junction had 5 bases not matched to a gene; V was cut back by 7 bases and J by 3 bases. This CDR3 spans 13 amino acids. This chain links TRBV2 with TRBJ1-1; 7 positions match TRBD1. Specimen: memory CD4+ T cells from PBMCs. Subset denoted: CD45RA-negative fraction. The receptor's source is a man aged 18 to 35 in good health. Some clones in this sample may be carry-over from other donors' samples. CDR3 loop: CASTYTGDTEAFF. The CDR3 bases are TGTGCCAGCACCTACACAGGGGACACTGAAGCTTTCTTT.